Below are 15 T cell receptor beta chains sequenced from a single sample in a study of post-analysis software for immune sequencing data. The TCR beta cDNA libraries contained unique molecular identifiers. TCRdb fed the PCR reads into MiXCR, producing one record per CDR3 protein. Of 150,000 to 200,000 distinct CDR3 sequences in the sample, roughly 34% were seen once. The material was blood, obtained after autologous hematopoietic stem cell transplantation. All receptors come from a girl between 10 and 17 years old with multiple sclerosis.

The rearrangement uses TRBV5-1 and TRBJ2-1, with D perhaps TRBD1 (6 bases). Germline V CDR1 and CDR2: SGHRS, YFSETQ. This CDR3 has 14 residues. The V end was cut by 2 bases, the J end by 16 bases, with 22 bases between. The CDR3 reads CASSFKLRDTEAFF. CDR3 nucleotide sequence: TGCGCCAGCAGCTTTAAACTTAGGGACACTGAAGCTTTCTTC.

In its sample, this clonotype was seen many times. The rearrangement joins TRBV12-3 or TRBV12-4 to TRBJ2-1; 9 bases are a match to TRBD1. The CDR3 runs to 17 residues. V lost 5 bases to trimming and J lost 0 bases; unmatched junction nucleotides: 8. The CDR3 spells CASSQNPGQGSYNEQFF. DNA for the CDR3: TGTGCCAGCAGTCAAAATCCGGGACAGGGCTCCTACAATGAGCAGTTCTTC.

This chain uses TRBV15 with TRBJ2-3; D is uncertain. Trimming shortened V by 0 bases and J by 4 bases, and 14 bases separated the two germline ends. CDR1 LNHNV and CDR2 YYDKDF come from the germline V gene (reference sequence). This CDR3 has 16 residues. CDR3 sequence (DNA): TGTGCCACCAGCAGAGAGCGCGGTACTGGCGCAGATACGCAGTATTTT. This encodes CATSRERGTGADTQYF.

The CDR3 bases are TGTGCCAGCAGTGATGCGACTAGCGGGAGTTACGCAGATACGCAGTATTTT. Its protein is CASSDATSGSYADTQYF. This rearrangement joins TRBV6-1 to TRBJ2-3, with 12 bases lining up with TRBD2. V was pared by 3 bases and J by 4 bases, with 8 bases of the junction left unmatched. The CDR3 covers 17 residues. The germline V gene encodes CDR1 MNHNS and CDR2 SASEGT.

This clonotype was recorded a few times. The J gene is TRBJ1-2, the V gene TRBV29-1, with unresolved D. The CDR3 totals 14 residues. CDR1 and CDR2 from the germline V gene are SQVTM and ANQGSEA. Trimming shortened V by 2 bases and J by 2 bases, and 12 bases separated the two germline ends. CDR3 region: CSVELGQRNYGYTF. Here the CDR3 DNA reads TGCAGCGTTGAATTGGGCCAGCGCAACTATGGCTACACCTTC.

On this clonotype itself: Compared with germline, one end of the junction differs, possibly owing to a read error. This rearrangement joins TRBV18 to TRBJ2-5; perhaps TRBD2 as D (5 bases). The V gene's germline CDR1 is KGHSH and CDR2 LQKENI. This CDR3 is 13 amino acids long. The CDR3 DNA sequence: TGTGCCAGCCCACCAACGGGGCAAGAGACCCAGTACTTC. It codes for CASPPTGQETQYF.

This clonotype occurred a few times. The chain couples TRBV7-2 to TRBJ2-7; 9 nucleotides align to TRBD2. V lost 0 bases and J lost 0; bases outside the gene matches: 6. Germline CDR1 and CDR2: SGHTA and FQGNSA. The CDR3 consists of 17 residues. CDR3 bases: TGTGCCAGCAGCTTAGCGATGAGCGGGAGGTCCTCCTACGAGCAGTACTTC. It is translated as CASSLAMSGRSSYEQYF.

The chain joins TRBV7-9 to TRBJ2-1, with D perhaps assigned TRBD1 or TRBD2 (5 bases each). V was pared by 4 bases and J by 10 bases, with 20 bases between. The CDR3 extends over 15 amino acids. In germline, CDR1 is SEHNR, CDR2 FQNEAQ (reference sequence). In DNA form, the CDR3 reads TGTGCCAGCAGCTCCGGGGTGGGACCCATGCTGGAGCAGTTCTTC. Its translation: CASSSGVGPMLEQFF.

This clonotype showed up just a few times. The CDR3 sequence: CASSLAPATNEKLFF. CDR3 DNA sequence: TGTGCCAGCAGCTTGGCCCCAGCAACTAATGAAAAACTGTTTTTT. The chain employs TRBV5-6 and TRBJ1-4, with no clear D. Trimming removed 0 bases at V and 0 bases at J, with 6 bases between. Germline V gene data show CDR1 as SGHDT and CDR2 as YYEEEE. This CDR3 has 15 residues.

V and J are TRBV29-1 and TRBJ2-7; D gene unclear. The CDR3 length is 12 residues. With 4 bases removed from V and 0 bases from J, the gap between germline ends came to 7 bases. From germline, CDR1 is SQVTM and CDR2 ANQGSEA. The CDR3 spells CSVVPDSYEQYF. CDR3 nucleotide sequence: TGCAGCGTTGTTCCTGACTCCTACGAGCAGTACTTC.

This sequence joins TRBV5-1 and TRBJ1-4, with TRBD1 matching over 11 bases. From germline, CDR1 is SGHRS and CDR2 YFSETQ. The CDR3 consists of 15 residues. Trimming removed 4 bases from V and 6 bases from J; junction bases left unmatched: 5. This CDR3 is CASSPRDRGDEKLFF. CDR3 DNA: TGCGCCAGCAGCCCCCGGGACAGGGGGGATGAAAAACTGTTTTTT.

This clonotype was seen a handful of times. This chain uses TRBV20-1 with TRBJ2-7, with D possibly being TRBD2 (6 bases). The CDR3 consists of 10 residues. The germline gives CDR1 DFQATT, CDR2 SNEGSKA (reference sequence). Between the trimmed V and J ends, which lost 3 bases and 6 bases, there was a span of 6 bases. CDR3 sequence: CSASGSEQYF. The CDR3 coding sequence is TGCAGTGCTAGCGGGAGCGAGCAGTACTTC.

The chain carries TRBV20-1 and TRBJ2-3; the match to TRBD2 covers 15 bases. The CDR3 is made up of 16 amino acids. Germline CDR1 is DFQATT and CDR2 is SNEGSKA (reference sequence). Trimming at V came to 3 bases and at J to 2 bases, leaving 3 bases not matched to a gene. The CDR3 spells CSASRTSGRATDTQYF. CDR3 bases: TGCAGTGCTAGTAGGACTAGCGGGAGGGCCACAGATACGCAGTATTTT.

This clonotype appeared a few times. The chain couples TRBV5-1 to TRBJ2-1, with 9 bases lining up with TRBD2. CDR3 length: 19 residues. The J segment lost 5 bases and the V segment lost 4 bases, leaving 19 bases of the junction unmatched. Looked up from germline, CDR1 is SGHRS and CDR2 is YFSETQ. The CDR3 spells CASSARPYEVAGDDNEQFF. CDR3 nucleotide sequence: TGCGCCAGCAGCGCCAGGCCGTATGAGGTAGCGGGAGATGACAATGAGCAGTTCTTC.

This clonotype was seen ten or more times. In DNA, the CDR3 is TGCAGCGCAAGGGACTACCCGTTCCAAGAGACCCAGTACTTC. It encodes CSARDYPFQETQYF. This chain links TRBV29-1 with TRBJ2-5; the match to TRBD2 covers 7 bases. There are 14 residues in the CDR3. Trimming removed 7 bases from V and 1 base from J; junction bases left unmatched: 9. CDR1 is SQVTM and CDR2 is ANQGSEA in the germline V gene.